This TCR beta chain is drawn from a study of shared clonotypes between healthy human individuals. CD45RA-negative memory and CD45RA+ naive subsets were split from the CD4+ cells. With regard to this clone: Its matching antigen is unknown.

About 33,000 T cell genomes (approximately 0.2 ug DNA) went into each sorted-subset replicate. Produced via immunoSEQ multiplex PCR; TCRdb's table is partial and in-frame only. This sample has some 1 million clones, with around 74% found just once. Study-wide results and caveats: Sampling involved blood alone; tissue repertoires likely differ.

This sequence originates from a man in his late teens or twenties in good health. Sequenced sample: memory CD4+ T cells sorted from blood. Noted subset: CD45RA-negative fraction.

The CDR3 nucleotides are TGTGCCAGCAGTGAACAGGGATGGTATGGGGCTAACTATGGCTACACCTTC. As protein: CASSEQGWYGANYGYTF. The rearrangement joins TRBV6-1 to TRBJ1-2; D possibly corresponds to TRBD1 (5 bases). V lost 2 bases, J lost 0 bases, and 16 bases lay in between. This CDR3 has 17 residues. Germline V lookup: CDR1 MNHNS, CDR2 SASEGT.